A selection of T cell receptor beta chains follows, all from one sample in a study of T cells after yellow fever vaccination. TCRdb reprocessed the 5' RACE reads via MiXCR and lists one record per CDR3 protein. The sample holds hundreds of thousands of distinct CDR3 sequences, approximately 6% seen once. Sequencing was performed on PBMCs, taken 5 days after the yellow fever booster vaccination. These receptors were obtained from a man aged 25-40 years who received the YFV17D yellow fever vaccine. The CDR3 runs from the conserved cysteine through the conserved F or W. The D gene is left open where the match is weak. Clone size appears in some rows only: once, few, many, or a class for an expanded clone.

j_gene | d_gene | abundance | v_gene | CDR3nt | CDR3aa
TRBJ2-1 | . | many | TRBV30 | TGTGCCTGGAGTGTATTGGACTCGATCGCAAACAATGAGCAGTTCTTC | CAWSVLDSIANNEQFF
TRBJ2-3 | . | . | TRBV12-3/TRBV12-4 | TGTGCCAGCAGTTCCCCGGGAGTAGATACGCAGTATTTT | CASSSPGVDTQYF
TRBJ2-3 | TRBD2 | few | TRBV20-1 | TGCAGTGCCAGTAGCGGGACTAGCACAGATACGCAGTATTTT | CSASSGTSTDTQYF
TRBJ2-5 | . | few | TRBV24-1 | TGTGCCACCAGTGATCAAACAACAGGGAGGCAAGAGACCCAGTACTTC | CATSDQTTGRQETQYF
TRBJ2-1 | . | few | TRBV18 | TGTGCCAGCTCACCACCGCAGGGGCCGGCCTACAATGAGCAGTTCTTC | CASSPPQGPAYNEQFF
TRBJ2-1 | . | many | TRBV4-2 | TGTGCCAGCAGACGAGGGGACGTAACCTACAATGAGCAGTTCTTC | CASRRGDVTYNEQFF
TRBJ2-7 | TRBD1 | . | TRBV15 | TGTGCCACCAGTCCGGGACAGGGGAACCACGAGCAGTACTTC | CATSPGQGNHEQYF
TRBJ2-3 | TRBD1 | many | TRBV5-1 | TGCGCCAGCAGCTGGGGGACAGGGTCGGGTACAGATACGCAGTATTTT | CASSWGTGSGTDTQYF
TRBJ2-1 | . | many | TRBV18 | TGTGCCAGCTCACTCACGCAGGGGTCTGAGCAGTTCTTC | CASSLTQGSEQFF
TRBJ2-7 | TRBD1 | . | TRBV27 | TGTGCCAGCAGTTTCCTGGGACAGGCCTACGAGCAGTACTTC | CASSFLGQAYEQYF
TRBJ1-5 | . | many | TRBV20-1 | TGCAGTGCCCCGAGGGGGTCCAATCAGCCCCAGCATTTT | CSAPRGSNQPQHF
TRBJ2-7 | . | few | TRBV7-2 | TGTGCCAGCAGCCCAGGTCCCGGGATTTCCTACGAGCAGTACTTC | CASSPGPGISYEQYF
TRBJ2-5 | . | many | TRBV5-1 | TGCGCCAGCAGCCCAGCCGCTAATGAAGAGACCCAGTACTTC | CASSPAANEETQYF
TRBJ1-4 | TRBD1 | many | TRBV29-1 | TGCAGCGTTGATCAGGGACAGGGAGGCGGAAAACTGTTTTTT | CSVDQGQGGGKLFF
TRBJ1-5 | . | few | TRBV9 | TGTGCCAGCAGCGCAACAGGGTTAAATCAGCCCCAGCATTTT | CASSATGLNQPQHF
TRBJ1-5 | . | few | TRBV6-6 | TGTGCCGGGGGGTTTCGGGGGAATCAGCCCCAGCATTTT | CAGGFRGNQPQHF
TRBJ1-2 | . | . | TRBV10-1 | TGCGCCACCGCCGGAATCTTCGAAAACTATGGCTACACCTTC | CATAGIFENYGYTF
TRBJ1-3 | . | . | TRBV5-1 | TGCGCCAGCAGCGCAGGATCCTCTGGAAACACCATATATTTT | CASSAGSSGNTIYF
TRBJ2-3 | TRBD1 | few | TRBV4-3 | TGCGCCAGCAGCCAAGAGTTTAGGACAGGGGGGACAGATACGCAGTATTTT | CASSQEFRTGGTDTQYF
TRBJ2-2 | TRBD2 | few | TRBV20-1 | TGCAGTGCTAGCTCGGCTAGCGGCACCGGGGAGCTGTTTTTT | CSASSASGTGELFF